This T cell receptor (beta chain) was sequenced for a study of blood T cells in healthy people across ages. Germline V gene data show CDR1 as MNHEY and CDR2 as SVGAGI. V was cut by 7 bases and J by 2 bases, with 17 bases left in between. The CDR3 totals 15 residues. Primers used in a second PCR of roughly 7 to 12 cycles were a sample-barcoded 5' primer and a J-beta primer mix. TCRdb itself ran the 5' RACE reads through MiXCR, one entry per CDR3 protein. The sample shows roughly 1.6 million distinct CDR3 sequences, almost 35% of them seen only once. The sequencing input was blood. This receptor was taken from a woman in her twenties or thirties in good health. This chain connects TRBV6-5 to TRBJ2-5; D might be TRBD2 (6 bases). The CDR3 DNA reads as TGTGCCAGCAAATACACCCGGGGGAGGCAAGAGACCCAGTACTTC. Its translation is CASKYTRGRQETQYF.